The T cell receptor beta chain described here comes from a study of shared clonotypes between healthy human individuals. Assay: immunoSEQ multiplex PCR; the TCRdb copy retains only in-frame clones and omits some. The data hold roughly 2 million clones, with 85% to 95% observed a single time. Germline lookup yields CDR1 SGHNT and CDR2 YYREEE (reference sequence). CDR3 size: 14 residues. Trimming took 2 bases from V and 2 from J, leaving 8 bases between them. The sequencing sample was made of naive CD4+ T cells sorted from blood. Subset denoted: CD45RA+ positively selected. The J gene is TRBJ2-4, the V gene TRBV5-4; D gene unclear. The sequence derives from a man younger than 35 in good health. The CDR3 DNA sequence: TGTGCCAGCAGCTTTGAGGAGACCAAAAACATTCAGTACTTC. It encodes CASSFEETKNIQYF.